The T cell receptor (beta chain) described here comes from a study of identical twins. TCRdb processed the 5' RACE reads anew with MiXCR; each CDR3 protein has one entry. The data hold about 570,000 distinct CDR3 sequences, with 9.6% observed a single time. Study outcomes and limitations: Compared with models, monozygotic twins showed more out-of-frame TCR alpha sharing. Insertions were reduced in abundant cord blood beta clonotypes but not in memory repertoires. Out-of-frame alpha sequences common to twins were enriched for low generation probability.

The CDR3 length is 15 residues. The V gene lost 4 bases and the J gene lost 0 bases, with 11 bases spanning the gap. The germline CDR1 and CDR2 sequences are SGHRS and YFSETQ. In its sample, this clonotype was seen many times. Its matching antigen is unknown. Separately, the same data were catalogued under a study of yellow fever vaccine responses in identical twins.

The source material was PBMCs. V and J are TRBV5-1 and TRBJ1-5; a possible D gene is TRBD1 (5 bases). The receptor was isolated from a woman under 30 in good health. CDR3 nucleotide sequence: TGCGCCAGCAGCACTGGCAGGGATAGCAATCAGCCCCAGCATTTT. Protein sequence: CASSTGRDSNQPQHF.